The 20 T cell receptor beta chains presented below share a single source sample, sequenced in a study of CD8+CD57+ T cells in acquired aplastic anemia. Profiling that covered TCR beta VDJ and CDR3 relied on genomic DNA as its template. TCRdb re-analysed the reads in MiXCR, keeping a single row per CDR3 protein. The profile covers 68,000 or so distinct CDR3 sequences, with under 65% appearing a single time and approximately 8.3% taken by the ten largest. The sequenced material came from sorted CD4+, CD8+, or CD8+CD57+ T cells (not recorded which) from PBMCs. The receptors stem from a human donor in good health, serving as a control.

CDR3 in DNA: TGTGCCAGCAGTGTCGGCGGGGACGAGCAGTACTTC. Its translation is CASSVGGDEQYF. The chain carries TRBV2 and TRBJ2-7; maybe TRBD2 (6 bases). Germline lookup yields CDR1 SNHLY and CDR2 FYNNEI. This CDR3 spans 12 amino acids. Trimming took 4 bases from V and 5 from J, leaving 9 bases between them.

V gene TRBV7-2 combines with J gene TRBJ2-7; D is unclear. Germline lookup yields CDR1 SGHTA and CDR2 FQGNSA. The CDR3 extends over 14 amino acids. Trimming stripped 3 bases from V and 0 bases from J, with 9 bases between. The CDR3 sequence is CASSLVTDSYEQYF. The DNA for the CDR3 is TGTGCCAGCAGCTTGGTGACGGACTCCTACGAGCAGTACTTC.

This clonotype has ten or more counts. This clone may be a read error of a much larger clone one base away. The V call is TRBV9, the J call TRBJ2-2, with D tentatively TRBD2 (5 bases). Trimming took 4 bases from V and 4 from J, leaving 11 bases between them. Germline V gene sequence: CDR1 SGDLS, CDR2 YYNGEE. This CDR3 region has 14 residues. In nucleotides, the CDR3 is TGTGCCAGCAGCACCCCTGCGGGCACCGGGGAGCTGTTTTTT. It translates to CASSTPAGTGELFF. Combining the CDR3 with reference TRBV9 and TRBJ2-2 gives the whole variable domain DSGVTQTPKHLITATGQRVTLRCSPRSGDLSVYWYQQSLDQGLQFLIQYYNGEERAKGNILERFSAQQFPDLHSELNLSSLELGDSALYFCASSTPAGTGELFFGEGSRLTVL.

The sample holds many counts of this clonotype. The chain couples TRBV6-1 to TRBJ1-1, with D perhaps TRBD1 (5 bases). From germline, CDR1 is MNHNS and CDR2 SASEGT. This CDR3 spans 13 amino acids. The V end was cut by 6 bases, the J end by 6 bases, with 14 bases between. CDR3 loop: CASSVGGDPEAFF. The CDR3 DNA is TGTGCCAGCAGCGTCGGGGGGGACCCTGAAGCTTTCTTT.

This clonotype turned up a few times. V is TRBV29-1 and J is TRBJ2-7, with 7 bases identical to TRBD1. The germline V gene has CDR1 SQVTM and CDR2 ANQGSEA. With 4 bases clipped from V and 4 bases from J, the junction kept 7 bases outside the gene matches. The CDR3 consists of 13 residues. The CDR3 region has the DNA TGCAGCGTTGTTACCTCGACAGGGTACGAGCAGTACTTC. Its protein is CSVVTSTGYEQYF.

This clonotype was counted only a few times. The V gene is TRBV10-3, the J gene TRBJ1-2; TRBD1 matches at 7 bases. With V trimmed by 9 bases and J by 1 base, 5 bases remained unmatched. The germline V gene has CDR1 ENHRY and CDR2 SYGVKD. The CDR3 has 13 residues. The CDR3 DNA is TGTGCCATTACCGACAGGGATAACTATGGCTACACCTTC. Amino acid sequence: CAITDRDNYGYTF.

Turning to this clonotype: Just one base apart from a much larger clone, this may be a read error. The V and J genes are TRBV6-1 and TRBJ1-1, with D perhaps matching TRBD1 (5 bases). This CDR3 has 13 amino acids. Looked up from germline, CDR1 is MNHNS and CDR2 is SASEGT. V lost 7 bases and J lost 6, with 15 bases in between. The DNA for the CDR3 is TGTGCCAGCATGCCAGGGCTTTCAGCTGAAGCTTTCTTT. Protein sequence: CASMPGLSAEAFF.

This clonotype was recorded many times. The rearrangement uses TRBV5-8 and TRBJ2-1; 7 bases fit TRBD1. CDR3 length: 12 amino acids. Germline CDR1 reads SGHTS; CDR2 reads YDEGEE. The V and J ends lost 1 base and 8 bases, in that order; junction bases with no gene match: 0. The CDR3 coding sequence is TGTGCCAGCAGCTTGACAGGGGATGAGCAGTTCTTC. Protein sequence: CASSLTGDEQFF.

The CDR3 DNA reads TGCAGTGCTAGAGATCCGGATAGGTCAGGGGTTAGCACAGATACGCAGTATTTT. Its translation is CSARDPDRSGVSTDTQYF. The rearrangement links TRBV20-1 to TRBJ2-3, with D possibly TRBD1 on 6 matching bases. Looked up from germline, CDR1 is DFQATT and CDR2 is SNEGSKA (reference sequence). Trimming took off 0 bases at V and 0 bases at J, with 19 bases between the two ends. CDR3 length: 18 amino acids.

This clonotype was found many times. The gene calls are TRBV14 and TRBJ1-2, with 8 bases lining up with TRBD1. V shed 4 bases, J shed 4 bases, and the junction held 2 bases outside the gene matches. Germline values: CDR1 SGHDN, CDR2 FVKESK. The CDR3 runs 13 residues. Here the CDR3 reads CASSPGGVYGYTF. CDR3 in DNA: TGTGCCAGCAGCCCAGGGGGCGTCTATGGCTACACCTTC.

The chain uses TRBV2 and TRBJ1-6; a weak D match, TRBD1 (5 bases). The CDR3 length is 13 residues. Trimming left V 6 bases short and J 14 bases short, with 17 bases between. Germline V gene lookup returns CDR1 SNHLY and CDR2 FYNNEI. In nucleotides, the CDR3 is TGTGCCAGCAGGGGGGTCAGAAGAATCACCCTCCACTTT. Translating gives CASRGVRRITLHF.

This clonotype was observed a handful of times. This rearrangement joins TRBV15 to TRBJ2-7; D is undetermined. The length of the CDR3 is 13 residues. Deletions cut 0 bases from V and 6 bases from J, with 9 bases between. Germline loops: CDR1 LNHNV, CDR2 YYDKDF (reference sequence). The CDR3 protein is CATSREPLSEQYV. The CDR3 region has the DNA TGTGCCACCAGCAGAGAACCACTTAGCGAGCAGTACGTC.

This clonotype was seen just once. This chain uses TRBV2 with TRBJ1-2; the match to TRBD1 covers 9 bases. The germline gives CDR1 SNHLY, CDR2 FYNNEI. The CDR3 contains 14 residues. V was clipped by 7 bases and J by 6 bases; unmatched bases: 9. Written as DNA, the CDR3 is TGTGCCAGCATTATACAGGGGGCAGCCAATGGCTACACCTTC. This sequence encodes CASIIQGAANGYTF. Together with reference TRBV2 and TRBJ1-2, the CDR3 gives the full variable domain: EPEVTQTPSHQVTQMGQEVILRCVPISNHLYFYWYRQILGQKVEFLVSFYNNEISEKSEIFDDQFSVERPDGSNFTLKIRSTKLEDSAMYFCASIIQGAANGYTFGSGTRLTVV.

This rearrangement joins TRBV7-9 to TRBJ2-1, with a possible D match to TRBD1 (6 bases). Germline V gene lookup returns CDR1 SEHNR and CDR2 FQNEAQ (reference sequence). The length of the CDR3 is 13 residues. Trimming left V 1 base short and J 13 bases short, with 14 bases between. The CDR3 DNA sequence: TGTGCCAGCAGCTTAGGAAACAGGGAAGGACAGTTCTTC. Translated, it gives CASSLGNREGQFF.

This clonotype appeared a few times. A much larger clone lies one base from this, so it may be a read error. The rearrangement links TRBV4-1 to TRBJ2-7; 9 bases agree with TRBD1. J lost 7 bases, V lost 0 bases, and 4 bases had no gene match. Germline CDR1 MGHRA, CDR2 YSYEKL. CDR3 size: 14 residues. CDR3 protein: CASSQETGGHEQYF. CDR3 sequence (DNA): TGCGCCAGCAGCCAAGAGACAGGGGGTCATGAGCAGTACTTC.

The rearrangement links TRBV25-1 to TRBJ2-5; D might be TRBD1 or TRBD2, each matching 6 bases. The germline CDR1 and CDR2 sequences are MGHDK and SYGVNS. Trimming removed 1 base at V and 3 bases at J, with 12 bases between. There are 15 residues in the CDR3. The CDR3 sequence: CASSEWGAGKETQYF. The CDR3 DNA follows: TGTGCCAGCAGTGAATGGGGGGCAGGGAAAGAGACCCAGTACTTC.

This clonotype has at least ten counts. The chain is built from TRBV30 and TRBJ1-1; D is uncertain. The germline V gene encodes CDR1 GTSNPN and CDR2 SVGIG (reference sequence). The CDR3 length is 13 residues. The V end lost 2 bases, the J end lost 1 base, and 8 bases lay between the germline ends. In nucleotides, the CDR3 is TGTGCCTGGAGTAGACCGCCGAACACTGAAGCTTTCTTT. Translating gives CAWSRPPNTEAFF. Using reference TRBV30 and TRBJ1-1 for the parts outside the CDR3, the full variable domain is SQTIHQWPATLVQPVGSPLSLECTVEGTSNPNLYWYRQAAGRGLQLLFYSVGIGQISSEVPQNLSASRPQDRQFILSSKKLLLSDSGFYLCAWSRPPNTEAFFGQGTRLTVV.

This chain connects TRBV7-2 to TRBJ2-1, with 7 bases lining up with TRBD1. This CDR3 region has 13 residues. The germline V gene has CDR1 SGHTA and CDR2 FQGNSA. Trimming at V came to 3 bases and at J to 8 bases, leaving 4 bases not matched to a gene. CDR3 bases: TGTGCCAGCAGCTTTGACAGGGACGATGAGCAGTTCTTC. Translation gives CASSFDRDDEQFF.

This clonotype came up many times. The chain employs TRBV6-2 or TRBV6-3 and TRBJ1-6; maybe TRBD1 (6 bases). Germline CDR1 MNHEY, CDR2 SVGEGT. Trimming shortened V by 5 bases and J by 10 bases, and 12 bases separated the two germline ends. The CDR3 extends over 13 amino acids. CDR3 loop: CASSPGQLSPLHF. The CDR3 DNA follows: TGTGCCAGCAGTCCGGGACAACTATCACCCCTCCACTTT.

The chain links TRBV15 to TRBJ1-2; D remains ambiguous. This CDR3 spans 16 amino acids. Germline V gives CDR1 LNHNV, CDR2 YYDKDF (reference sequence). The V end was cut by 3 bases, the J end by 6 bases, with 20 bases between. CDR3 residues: CATSSSTYPAAHGYTF. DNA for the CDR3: TGTGCCACCAGCAGTTCCACTTATCCCGCTGCCCATGGCTACACCTTC.